Presented here are 32 T cell receptor beta chains from one specimen sequenced in a study of shared clonotypes between healthy human individuals. The method was immunoSEQ multiplex PCR; TCRdb's version includes in-frame clones alone and lacks a portion of them. Of about a million clones in the sample, approximately 77% were seen once. The sample taken for sequencing was memory CD4+ T cells from PBMCs. Subset in this sample: CD45RA-negative fraction. Receptors were obtained from a man between 18 and 29 years old in good health. Some clones in this sample may be carry-over from other donors' samples.

V and J are TRBV12-5 and TRBJ2-3; D possibly corresponds to TRBD1 (6 bases). There are 12 residues in the CDR3. V lost 5 bases and J 3 bases, leaving 6 bases between the germline ends. Germline V gene lookup returns CDR1 LGHNT and CDR2 FRNRAP. CDR3 in DNA: TGTGCTAGTGGTCAGGGGACAGATACGCAGTATTTT. This codes for CASGQGTDTQYF.

This clone was seen more than once but under ten times. V gene TRBV6-1 combines with J gene TRBJ1-1; D is uncertain. V shed 8 bases and J shed 0 bases, with 10 bases lying between them. The CDR3 contains 13 residues. The germline V gene has CDR1 MNHNS and CDR2 SASEGT. CDR3 amino acids: CASGPSLNTEAFF. CDR3 coding DNA: TGTGCCAGCGGGCCCTCCCTGAACACTGAAGCTTTCTTT.

This clone appeared a few times. The rearrangement joins TRBV9 to TRBJ2-5; D unresolved. Trimming left V 0 bases short and J 6 bases short, with 9 bases between. In germline, CDR1 is SGDLS, CDR2 YYNGEE. This CDR3 spans 13 amino acids. The CDR3 spells CASSVAGLKTQYF. The CDR3 coding sequence is TGTGCCAGCAGCGTAGCCGGGTTGAAGACCCAGTACTTC.

The rearrangement joins TRBV11-3 to TRBJ2-5; the match to TRBD2 covers 8 bases. This CDR3 region has 16 residues. The germline V gene has CDR1 SGHNT and CDR2 YENEEA. The V gene end was trimmed by 5 bases and the J gene end by 5 bases; junction bases not matched to a gene: 13. CDR3 in DNA: TGTGCCAGCAGCCCGGGAAGCGGGAGAAGGGGGGAGACCCAGTACTTC. Translation gives CASSPGSGRRGETQYF. Together with reference TRBV11-3 and TRBJ2-5, the CDR3 gives the full variable domain: EAGVVQSPRYKIIEKKQPVAFWCNPISGHNTLYWYLQNLGQGPELLIRYENEEAVDDSQLPKDRFSAERLKGVDSTLKIQPAELGDSAVYLCASSPGSGRRGETQYFGPGTRLLVL.

The CDR3 sequence is CASSHPDQPQHF. DNA of the CDR3: TGTGCCAGCAGCCACCCGGATCAGCCCCAGCATTTT. The chain combines TRBV27 with TRBJ1-5; D not resolved. Between the trimmed V and J ends, which lost 6 bases and 5 bases, there was a span of 8 bases. Germline assignment: CDR1 MNHEY and CDR2 SMNVEV (reference sequence). This CDR3 spans 12 amino acids.

Of note for this clone: A clone one base away is much larger, so this may be a read error. The chain couples TRBV27 to TRBJ2-7, with D hard to call. V lost 6 bases to trimming and J lost 0 bases, with 3 bases between them. CDR1 is MNHEY, CDR2 SMNVEV, per germline (reference sequence). The CDR3 loop spans 11 amino acids. The DNA of the CDR3 is TGTGCCAGCAGCCACTCCTACGAGCAGTACTTC. Its protein is CASSHSYEQYF.

This chain connects TRBV28 to TRBJ2-7; 9 positions agree with TRBD2. This CDR3 is built from 17 residues. The germline V gene has CDR1 MDHEN and CDR2 SYDVKM. The trim removed 3 bases at V and 0 bases at J, leaving 9 bases unmatched. The CDR3 coding sequence is TGTGCCAGCAGTTTTTTGACTAGCGGCTCCAGCTCCTACGAGCAGTACTTC. It is translated as CASSFLTSGSSSYEQYF.

V and J are TRBV5-8 and TRBJ1-1; TRBD1 matches at 8 bases. V gave up 5 bases and J gave up 6 bases; unmatched junction bases: 9. The germline gives CDR1 SGHTS, CDR2 YDEGEE. The CDR3 is 14 amino acids. CDR3 nucleotide sequence: TGTGCCAGCAGTCAGACGGGACAGGCCGCTGAAGCTTTCTTT. Protein sequence: CASSQTGQAAEAFF. Using reference TRBV5-8 and TRBJ1-1 for the parts outside the CDR3, the full variable domain is EAGVTQSPTHLIKTRGQQATLRCSPISGHTSVYWYQQALGLGLQFLLWYDEGEERNRGNFPPRFSGRQFPNYSSELNVNALELEDSALYLCASSQTGQAAEAFFGQGTRLTVV.

This clone was found once. The chain carries TRBV5-4 and TRBJ1-2; D might be TRBD1 (6 bases). V shed 0 bases and J shed 8 bases, with 11 bases lying between them. Looked up from germline, CDR1 is SGHNT and CDR2 is YYREEE (reference sequence). CDR3 length equals 13 residues. As DNA, the CDR3 is TGTGCCAGCAGCTTGGCGGCAGGGGACGGCTACACCTTC. Translation: CASSLAAGDGYTF.

This clone has only a few counts. V usage is TRBV11-1 and J usage is TRBJ2-1; weak D call: TRBD1 (8 bases). Germline CDR1 is SGHAT and CDR2 is FQDESV (reference sequence). The CDR3 totals 15 residues. Trimming cost V 5 bases and J 4 bases, with 15 bases left between them. DNA for the CDR3: TGTGCCAGCAGCCCTGGACAGGGAGGGTACAATGAGCAGTTCTTC. Its protein is CASSPGQGGYNEQFF.

V and J are TRBV6-5 and TRBJ1-5; a possible D gene is TRBD1 (5 bases). CDR3 length: 15 amino acids. The V end was cut by 7 bases, the J end by 4 bases, with 17 bases between. In germline, CDR1 is MNHEY, CDR2 SVGAGI. CDR3 nucleotides: TGTGCCAGCAAGGGGAGAGGGGCCTTTAATCAGCCCCAGCATTTT. Protein product: CASKGRGAFNQPQHF.

The chain recombines TRBV28 with TRBJ2-7; D may be TRBD2 (5 bases). CDR3 size: 13 residues. The V gene lost 4 bases and the J gene lost 2 bases, with 9 bases spanning the gap. Germline loops: CDR1 MDHEN, CDR2 SYDVKM. CDR3 DNA sequence: TGTGCCAGCAGTTCTAGCCCTGCCTACGAGCAGTACTTC. It specifies CASSSSPAYEQYF.

The chain is built from TRBV7-2 and TRBJ1-5; D possibly corresponds to TRBD1 (5 bases). CDR1 is SGHTA, CDR2 FQGNSA, per germline. Deletions cut 1 base from V and 9 bases from J, with 10 bases between. This CDR3 spans 13 amino acids. In DNA form, the CDR3 reads TGTGCCAGCAGCTTAGAGGGGTTAGTGCCCCAGCATTTT. This translates into CASSLEGLVPQHF.

The genes are TRBV19 and TRBJ1-5; D call uncertain. Trimming removed 1 base at V and 9 bases at J, with 16 bases between. Germline CDR1 is LNHDA and CDR2 is SQIVND (reference sequence). This CDR3 spans 15 amino acids. The CDR3 sequence is CASSIVGPLEWPQHF. CDR3 bases: TGTGCCAGTAGTATAGTAGGTCCCCTAGAGTGGCCCCAGCATTTT.

Regarding this clone: A far larger clone is one nucleotide away, so this likely arose from a read error. The chain combines TRBV27 with TRBJ1-5; possible D gene TRBD1, 6 bases. The V end lost 5 bases, the J end lost 3 bases, and 17 bases lay between the germline ends. The CDR3 consists of 16 residues. Germline CDR1 and CDR2: MNHEY and SMNVEV (reference sequence). CDR3: CASSAFGTGFNQPQHF. The CDR3 DNA reads as TGTGCCAGCAGTGCTTTTGGCACAGGGTTCAATCAGCCCCAGCATTTT.

The chain carries TRBV28 and TRBJ1-6, with a possible D match to TRBD1 (6 bases). The CDR3 contains 14 residues. The germline V gene has CDR1 MDHEN and CDR2 SYDVKM. Trimming cost V 6 bases and J 10 bases, with 16 bases left between them. As DNA, the CDR3 is TGTGCCAGCAGGATACAGGGCCGGAGGTCACCCCTCCACTTT. The encoded protein is CASRIQGRRSPLHF.

This clone was counted only a few times. The rearrangement uses TRBV7-2 and TRBJ1-1; 7 positions agree with TRBD1. With 1 base clipped from V and 4 bases from J, the junction kept 9 bases outside the gene matches. The germline gives CDR1 SGHTA, CDR2 FQGNSA. The length of the CDR3 is 16 residues. The CDR3 loop is CASSLVMGQPLTEAFF. CDR3 DNA: TGTGCCAGCAGCTTAGTAATGGGACAGCCGCTCACTGAAGCTTTCTTT. Full variable domain (rest looked up from reference TRBV7-2 and TRBJ1-1): GAGVSQSPSNKVTEKGKDVELRCDPISGHTALYWYRQSLGQGLEFLIYFQGNSAPDKSGLPSDRFSAERTGGSVSTLTIQRTQQEDSAVYLCASSLVMGQPLTEAFFGQGTRLTVV.

As for this clone: This sample includes further DNA sequences coding for the same CDR3. The gene calls are TRBV29-1 and TRBJ2-5; no clear D. There are 10 residues in the CDR3. Germline CDR1 is SQVTM and CDR2 is ANQGSEA. V lost 6 bases, J lost 5 bases, and 7 bases lay in between. CDR3 DNA: TGCAGCGTCGGAAGGGAGACCCAGTACTTC. This encodes CSVGRETQYF.

A few counts support this clone. This chain links TRBV2 with TRBJ2-1, with TRBD2 matching 13 bases. Germline CDR1 and CDR2: SNHLY and FYNNEI. Germline trimming cut 4 bases from V and 10 bases from J; bases unmatched to any gene: 10. This CDR3 contains 16 residues. DNA for the CDR3: TGTGCCAGCAGTGGGTCCCTACTAGCGGGGGGGAAAGAGCAGTTCTTC. This codes for CASSGSLLAGGKEQFF.

The rearrangement links TRBV11-2 to TRBJ1-5; D gene unclear. The length of the CDR3 is 14 residues. Trimming stripped 3 bases from V and 6 bases from J, with 12 bases between. Germline CDR1 SGHAT, CDR2 FQNNGV. The CDR3 DNA reads TGTGCCAGCAGCTTGAGTATAGCGGGTCAGCCCCAGCATTTT. This codes for CASSLSIAGQPQHF.

With regard to this clone: Other DNA sequences from this sample encode an identical CDR3 as well. The V call is TRBV9, the J call TRBJ1-3, with no clear D. The CDR3 sequence is 15 residues long. Trimming removed 0 bases from V and 0 bases from J, with 7 bases in between. The germline V gene has CDR1 SGDLS and CDR2 YYNGEE. CDR3 sequence reads: CASSVAAGSGNTIYF. The CDR3 coding sequence is TGTGCCAGCAGCGTAGCTGCAGGCTCTGGAAACACCATATATTTT. The variable domain in full, with the rest retrieved from reference TRBV9 and TRBJ1-3, is DSGVTQTPKHLITATGQRVTLRCSPRSGDLSVYWYQQSLDQGLQFLIQYYNGEERAKGNILERFSAQQFPDLHSELNLSSLELGDSALYFCASSVAAGSGNTIYFGEGSWLTVV.

This rearrangement joins TRBV6-1 to TRBJ1-2; no firm D call. Germline V lookup: CDR1 MNHNS, CDR2 SASEGT. The V and J ends lost 3 bases and 8 bases respectively, with 16 bases between them. There are 14 residues in the CDR3. The CDR3 nucleotides read TGTGCCAGCAGTGAGGGCAGGCAGGCGGGCGGCTACACCTTC. Its translation is CASSEGRQAGGYTF.

The chain couples TRBV2 to TRBJ1-4, with no clear D. The V end lost 4 bases, the J end lost 16 bases, and 16 bases lay between the germline ends. This CDR3 has 12 amino acids. Looked up from germline, CDR1 is SNHLY and CDR2 is FYNNEI. The CDR3 sequence is CASSGTNGNSFF. The DNA for the CDR3 is TGTGCCAGCAGTGGAACCAACGGTAACTCGTTTTTT. The variable domain in full, completed from reference TRBV2 and TRBJ1-4, reads EPEVTQTPSHQVTQMGQEVILRCVPISNHLYFYWYRQILGQKVEFLVSFYNNEISEKSEIFDDQFSVERPDGSNFTLKIRSTKLEDSAMYFCASSGTNGNSFFGSGTQLSVL.

This sequence joins TRBV5-1 and TRBJ2-5; 11 nucleotides line up with TRBD1. Germline CDR1 SGHRS, CDR2 YFSETQ. Trimming at V came to 4 bases and at J to 1 base, leaving 6 bases not matched to a gene. The CDR3 spans 16 residues. CDR3 in amino acids: CASSPGQGAPQETQYF. The CDR3 DNA is TGCGCCAGCAGCCCCGGACAGGGGGCACCCCAAGAGACCCAGTACTTC.

Concerning this clone itself: A much larger clone is a single base away; this may be a read error. The chain employs TRBV29-1 and TRBJ1-1; unclear D gene. The V end lost 7 bases, the J end lost 1 base, and 13 bases lay between the germline ends. Per germline, CDR1 SQVTM and CDR2 ANQGSEA. The CDR3 extends over 13 amino acids. The CDR3 coding sequence is TGCAGCGCTGTCCGGTGGGGGAACACTGAAGCTTTCTTT. Translating gives CSAVRWGNTEAFF.

This chain connects TRBV28 to TRBJ1-5, with 9 bases that match TRBD1. The germline V gene has CDR1 MDHEN and CDR2 SYDVKM. The CDR3 totals 16 residues. V trimming: 5 bases; J trimming: 6 bases; junction bases outside the gene matches: 11. The CDR3, as DNA: TGTGCCAGCAGTGTTTCCGGGACAGGGATCGGTCAGCCCCAGCATTTT. Its protein is CASSVSGTGIGQPQHF. The variable domain in full, with the rest retrieved from reference TRBV28 and TRBJ1-5, is DVKVTQSSRYLVKRTGEKVFLECVQDMDHENMFWYRQDPGLGLRLIYFSYDVKMKEKGDIPEGYSVSREKKERFSLILESASTNQTSMYLCASSVSGTGIGQPQHFGDGTRLSIL.

This chain joins TRBV4-1 and TRBJ2-1, with 14 nucleotides matching TRBD2. Germline CDR1 and CDR2: MGHRA and YSYEKL. V lost 4 bases, J lost 11 bases, and 7 bases stayed unmatched. This CDR3 has 15 amino acids. The CDR3 coding sequence is TGCGCCAGCAGCCGACGACTAGCGGGAGGGGGCAAGCAGTTCTTC. Translated: CASSRRLAGGGKQFF.

The chain is built from TRBV5-6 and TRBJ1-2; D remains unclear. Per the germline V gene, CDR1 is SGHDT and CDR2 is YYEEEE. The CDR3 runs 13 residues. Trimming cost V 5 bases and J 0 bases, with 8 bases left between them. CDR3 sequence: CASRGLSNYGYTF. The CDR3 DNA reads TGTGCCAGCAGGGGCCTCTCTAACTATGGCTACACCTTC.

CDR3 bases: TGCGCCAGCAGCGGAAGACCGGGACAGGGAACCGAAGCTTTCTTT. This gives the protein CASSGRPGQGTEAFF. The chain carries TRBV5-1 and TRBJ1-1, with 9 bases that match TRBD1. This CDR3 is 15 amino acids long. The germline gives CDR1 SGHRS, CDR2 YFSETQ. Trimming removed 4 bases from V and 8 bases from J; junction bases left unmatched: 12.

The chain couples TRBV6-4 to TRBJ2-3; the match to TRBD2 covers 12 bases. Looked up from germline, CDR1 is MRHNA and CDR2 is SNTAGT. V shed 2 bases, J shed 8 bases, and the junction held 2 bases outside the gene matches. CDR3 size: 14 residues. The CDR3 sequence: CASSDGGLAGTQYF. The CDR3 DNA is TGTGCCAGCAGTGACGGGGGACTAGCGGGTACGCAGTATTTT.

The V and J genes are TRBV28 and TRBJ1-2; 10 bases line up with TRBD1. With V trimmed by 8 bases and J by 8 bases, 11 bases remained unmatched. Germline V gene lookup returns CDR1 MDHEN and CDR2 SYDVKM. CDR3 length: 14 amino acids. This chain's CDR3 is CASARQGALKGYTF. CDR3 bases: TGTGCCAGCGCCCGACAGGGGGCTCTGAAAGGCTACACCTTC.

The chain carries TRBV6-6 and TRBJ1-1; no definite D call. The CDR3 runs to 16 residues. Germline lookup yields CDR1 MNHNY and CDR2 SVGAGI (reference sequence). Trimming stripped 8 bases from V and 0 bases from J, with 19 bases between. DNA for the CDR3: TGTGCCAGCGGCCAAGTAATGGGCGCCTTGAACACTGAAGCTTTCTTT. Its translation is CASGQVMGALNTEAFF.